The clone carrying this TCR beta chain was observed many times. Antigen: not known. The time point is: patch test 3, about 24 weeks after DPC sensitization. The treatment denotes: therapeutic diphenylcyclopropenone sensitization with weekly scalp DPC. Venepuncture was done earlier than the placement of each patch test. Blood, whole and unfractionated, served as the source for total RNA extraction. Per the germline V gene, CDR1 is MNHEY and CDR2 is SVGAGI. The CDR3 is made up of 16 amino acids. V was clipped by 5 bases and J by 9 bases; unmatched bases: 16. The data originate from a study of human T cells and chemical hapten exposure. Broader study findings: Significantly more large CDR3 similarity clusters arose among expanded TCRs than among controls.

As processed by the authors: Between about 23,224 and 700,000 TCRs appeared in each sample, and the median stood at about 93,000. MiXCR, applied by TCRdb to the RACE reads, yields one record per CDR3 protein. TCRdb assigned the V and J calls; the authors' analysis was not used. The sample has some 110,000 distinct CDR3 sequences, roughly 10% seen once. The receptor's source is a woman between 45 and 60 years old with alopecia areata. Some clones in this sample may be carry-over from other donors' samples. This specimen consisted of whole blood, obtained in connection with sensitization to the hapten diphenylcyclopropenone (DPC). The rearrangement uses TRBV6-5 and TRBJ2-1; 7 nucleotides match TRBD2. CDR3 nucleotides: TGTGCCAGCAGTCGAGGGACTACCCCTCGGGTCAGTGAGCAGTTCTTC. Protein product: CASSRGTTPRVSEQFF.